These T cell receptor beta chains were read from a single sample in a study of shared clonotypes between healthy human individuals. The assay was immunoSEQ multiplex PCR, and TCRdb's table has in-frame clones only and misses some. The sample holds 1.5 million to 2.5 million clones, less than 95% seen once. Sequences were obtained from naive CD8+ T cells sorted from blood. These receptors all come from a man between 18 and 35 years old in good health. The CDR3 runs from the conserved cysteine through the conserved F or W. D genes are given only for firm matches. The size entry is marked missing in some rows and otherwise reads once, few, many or a size class.

D gene,V gene,clone size,J gene,CDR3 protein,CDR3 DNA
TRBD2,TRBV16,-,TRBJ2-7,CASSQSGLAGFFYEQYF,TGTGCCAGCAGCCAATCCGGGCTAGCGGGATTCTTCTACGAGCAGTACTTC
-,TRBV7-8,once,TRBJ2-1,CASSLEGVPYNEQFF,TGTGCCAGCAGCTTAGAGGGGGTTCCCTACAATGAGCAGTTCTTC
-,TRBV27,few,TRBJ1-5,CASSGMSNQPQHF,TGTGCCAGCAGCGGGATGAGCAATCAGCCCCAGCATTTT
-,TRBV6-5,-,TRBJ1-1,CASGPVNTEAFF,TGTGCCAGCGGACCTGTGAACACTGAAGCTTTCTTT
-,TRBV6-1,-,TRBJ1-4,CASSERPTNEKLFF,TGTGCCAGCAGTGAGAGGCCAACTAATGAAAAACTGTTTTTT
TRBD2,TRBV27,-,TRBJ2-7,CASSLNPSGRREQYF,TGTGCCAGCAGTTTAAATCCTAGCGGGAGACGTGAGCAGTACTTC
-,TRBV9,-,TRBJ2-2,CASSPWMDTGELFF,TGTGCCAGCAGCCCTTGGATGGACACCGGGGAGCTGTTTTTT
TRBD1,TRBV27,-,TRBJ2-7,CASSFRDSYEQYF,TGTGCCAGCAGTTTTCGGGACAGCTACGAGCAGTACTTC
-,TRBV4-3,-,TRBJ2-7,CASSQSRGSNFYEQYF,TGCGCCAGCAGCCAATCCAGAGGGAGTAATTTTTACGAGCAGTACTTC
-,TRBV5-6,-,TRBJ1-6,CASSSGGQYSPLHF,TGTGCCAGCAGCTCGGGGGGACAATATTCACCCCTCCACTTT
-,TRBV4-3,-,TRBJ1-2,CASSPGFDYGYTF,TGCGCCAGCAGTCCAGGGTTCGACTATGGCTACACCTTC
TRBD2,TRBV7-9,-,TRBJ2-1,CASISGVAGWNEQFF,TGTGCCAGCATCTCCGGGGTAGCGGGGTGGAATGAGCAGTTCTTC
-,TRBV6-4,-,TRBJ1-1,CASSDEFMDTEAFF,TGTGCCAGCAGTGACGAGTTTATGGACACTGAAGCTTTCTTT
-,TRBV6-5,-,TRBJ2-4,CASSYPPPGRNIQYF,TGTGCCAGCAGTTACCCCCCGCCGGGGCGAAACATTCAGTACTTC
TRBD1,TRBV5-1,once,TRBJ2-5,CASSSGQGMETQYF,TGCGCCAGCAGCTCTGGACAGGGTATGGAGACCCAGTACTTC
TRBD1,TRBV4-3,-,TRBJ2-7,CASSQRLTGPGEQYF,TGCGCCAGCAGCCAGAGGTTGACAGGGCCGGGGGAGCAGTACTTC
-,TRBV6-4,-,TRBJ2-5,CASSYELGETQYF,TGTGCCAGCAGCTATGAGTTGGGAGAGACCCAGTACTTC
-,TRBV6-5,-,TRBJ2-7,CASSYTADSYEQYF,TGTGCCAGCAGTTACACCGCGGACTCCTACGAGCAGTACTTC
-,TRBV11-2,-,TRBJ1-1,CASSLGATEAFF,TGTGCCAGCAGCTTAGGAGCGACTGAAGCTTTCTTT
-,TRBV5-4,-,TRBJ2-2,CASTVDRNTGELFF,TGTGCCAGCACGGTGGACAGGAACACCGGGGAGCTGTTTTTT
-,TRBV7-2,-,TRBJ2-3,CASSLVGGWTDTQYF,TGTGCCAGCAGCTTAGTGGGGGGCTGGACAGATACGCAGTATTTT
TRBD2,TRBV13,-,TRBJ2-3,CASSSLAGLAGAADTQYF,TGTGCCAGCAGCTCGCTCGCCGGACTAGCGGGAGCCGCAGATACGCAGTATTTT
-,TRBV19,-,TRBJ1-6,CASGQGGSPLHF,TGTGCCAGTGGGCAGGGAGGGTCACCCCTCCACTTT
-,TRBV28,-,TRBJ1-2,CASSPPPTPDSNYGYTF,TGTGCCAGCAGTCCACCCCCGACCCCGGACTCCAACTATGGCTACACCTTC
-,TRBV5-6,-,TRBJ2-1,CASSPEFTYNEQFF,TGTGCCAGCAGCCCCGAATTCACCTACAATGAGCAGTTCTTC
-,TRBV10-2,-,TRBJ1-4,CASSDLRVEKLFF,TGCGCCAGCTCAGACCTCAGGGTTGAAAAACTGTTTTTT